One TCR beta chain is described in this entry. Its target is not known. This sample was included in a study of CD8+ T cells in alopecia areata. Study background: Patients remained on tofacitinib for 6 to 18 months and then went 6 months without it.

Findings and caveats of the study: A single nonresponder leaves the baseline CD8+ expansion link to response uncertain. Persistence of many expanded lesional clones was seen in scalp and blood during tofacitinib.

Treatment described: oral pan-JAK inhibitor, 5-10 mg twice daily. Peripheral blood and lesional scalp punch biopsies were taken from alopecia areata patients. Extracted RNA was reverse transcribed, and the resulting cDNA served as sequencing template. Some clones are missing from TCRdb's copy, which holds only in-frame ones; the method was immunoSEQ multiplex PCR. The sample lists 150,000 to 200,000 clones; 58% were seen once. This receptor was identified in a human donor with alopecia areata. The sample here was CD8+ T cells sorted from blood, taken at week 24, from a patient treated with tofacitinib.

CDR3 protein: CAWRRESGQPQHF. CDR3 in DNA: TGTGCCTGGAGGCGCGAATCAGGTCAGCCCCAGCATTTT. This chain joins TRBV30 and TRBJ1-5; D unclear. CDR1 and CDR2 (germline): GTSNPN, SVGIG (reference sequence). Trimming removed 3 bases from V and 6 bases from J, with 12 bases in between. The CDR3 length is 13 residues.